The 27 T cell receptor beta chains given below trace back to one sample, sequenced in a study of cytomegalovirus exposure and HLA in healthy donors. 13 Jbeta primers and 60 Vbeta primers were used for the PCR. The protocol was immunoSEQ multiplex PCR, while the TCRdb copy is restricted to in-frame clones and leaves out a portion. This sample yields about 190,000 clones, of which around 81% are seen a single time; 1.5% to 2% belongs to the top ten. Sequencing was done on a sample of PBMCs. The origin of the receptors is a young man in good health and CMV-seronegative.

The V call is TRBV5-4, the J call TRBJ2-3, with TRBD2 identical over 7 bases. Germline values: CDR1 SGHNT, CDR2 YYREEE (reference sequence). V was clipped by 6 bases and J by 6 bases; unmatched bases: 10. The CDR3 consists of 14 residues. CDR3 region: CASIGPSGADTQYF. For the CDR3, the DNA is TGTGCCAGCATAGGACCGAGCGGGGCCGATACGCAGTATTTT. The variable domain in full, completed from reference TRBV5-4 and TRBJ2-3, reads ETGVTQSPTHLIKTRGQQVTLRCSSQSGHNTVSWYQQALGQGPQFIFQYYREEENGRGNFPPRFSGLQFPNYSSELNVNALELDDSALYLCASIGPSGADTQYFGPGTRLTVL.

V is TRBV18 and J is TRBJ1-1; D ambiguous. The germline gives CDR1 KGHSH, CDR2 LQKENI. Between the trimmed V and J ends, which lost 0 bases and 4 bases, there was a span of 12 bases. The CDR3 sequence is 15 residues long. CDR3 in amino acids: CASSPPPVSGTEAFF. The DNA for the CDR3 is TGTGCCAGCTCACCACCCCCAGTGTCAGGCACTGAAGCTTTCTTT.

The count of this clone is one. This sequence joins TRBV6-6 and TRBJ2-3; a possible D gene is TRBD2 (6 bases). CDR1 and CDR2 from the germline V gene are MNHNY and SVGAGI (reference sequence). The CDR3 is made up of 15 amino acids. Trimming stripped 2 bases from V and 0 bases from J, with 9 bases between. The CDR3: CASSYAGHSTDTQYF. CDR3 sequence (DNA): TGTGCCAGCAGTTACGCGGGGCATAGCACAGATACGCAGTATTTT.

This chain joins TRBV28 and TRBJ2-1, with 16 bases lining up with TRBD2. This CDR3 has 18 amino acids. Per the germline V gene, CDR1 is MDHEN and CDR2 is SYDVKM. V was clipped by 4 bases and J by 5 bases; unmatched bases: 8. CDR3 sequence reads: CASSSTGTSGRADNEQFF. The CDR3 nucleotides read TGTGCCAGCAGTTCCACCGGGACTAGCGGGAGGGCGGACAATGAGCAGTTCTTC. The full variable domain, in which reference TRBV28 and TRBJ2-1 provide the parts outside the CDR3, is DVKVTQSSRYLVKRTGEKVFLECVQDMDHENMFWYRQDPGLGLRLIYFSYDVKMKEKGDIPEGYSVSREKKERFSLILESASTNQTSMYLCASSSTGTSGRADNEQFFGPGTRLTVL.

The V call is TRBV5-1, the J call TRBJ2-7; D not resolved. This CDR3 is built from 11 residues. CDR1 is SGHRS, CDR2 YFSETQ, per germline. Trimming stripped 3 bases from V and 3 bases from J, with 4 bases between. The CDR3 region is CASSSYYEQYF. The CDR3 DNA follows: TGCGCCAGCAGCTCCTACTACGAGCAGTACTTC. Full variable domain (outside the CDR3, taken from reference TRBV5-1 and TRBJ2-7): KAGVTQTPRYLIKTRGQQVTLSCSPISGHRSVSWYQQTPGQGLQFLFEYFSETQRNKGNFPGRFSGRQFSNSRSEMNVSTLELGDSALYLCASSSYYEQYFGPGTRLTVT.

The chain carries TRBV19 and TRBJ1-5; D not certain. Germline V gene lookup returns CDR1 LNHDA and CDR2 SQIVND (reference sequence). This CDR3 has 12 amino acids. V lost 7 bases and J 6 bases, leaving 10 bases between the germline ends. Written as DNA, the CDR3 is TGTGCCAGTAAAGCGATTCGTCAGCCCCAGCATTTT. Protein sequence: CASKAIRQPQHF.

This clone was seen a few times. V gene TRBV15 combines with J gene TRBJ2-2, with TRBD1 identical over 9 bases. J was trimmed by 2 bases and V by 5 bases; bases with no gene match: 6. The germline V gene has CDR1 LNHNV and CDR2 YYDKDF (reference sequence). The CDR3 runs to 16 residues. CDR3 residues: CATSPRTGANTGELFF. CDR3 nucleotide sequence: TGTGCCACCAGCCCGAGGACAGGGGCCAACACCGGGGAGCTGTTTTTT.

V is TRBV7-2 and J is TRBJ1-1; the match to TRBD1 covers 9 bases. Trimming cost V 5 bases and J 2 bases; bases outside gene matches: 3. Germline CDR1 reads SGHTA; CDR2 reads FQGNSA. CDR3 length: 14 amino acids. The CDR3 loop reads CASSTDRGNTEAFF. In DNA, the CDR3 is TGTGCCAGCAGCACGGACAGGGGCAACACTGAAGCTTTCTTT. Looking up the rest from reference TRBV7-2 and TRBJ1-1 gives the full variable domain: GAGVSQSPSNKVTEKGKDVELRCDPISGHTALYWYRQSLGQGLEFLIYFQGNSAPDKSGLPSDRFSAERTGGSVSTLTIQRTQQEDSAVYLCASSTDRGNTEAFFGQGTRLTVV.

The V gene is TRBV28, the J gene TRBJ1-5; D remains unclear. Trimming stripped 6 bases from V and 2 bases from J, with 11 bases between. The CDR3 has 14 amino acids. The germline gives CDR1 MDHEN, CDR2 SYDVKM. CDR3 residues: CASSGQRGNQPQHF. CDR3 bases: TGTGCCAGCAGCGGTCAGAGGGGCAATCAGCCCCAGCATTTT.

The chain links TRBV7-2 to TRBJ2-5, with 7 bases matching TRBD1. The CDR3 covers 15 residues. Trimming removed 4 bases from V and 1 base from J; junction bases left unmatched: 6. Germline CDR1 and CDR2: SGHTA and FQGNSA. The CDR3 DNA reads as TGTGCCAGCAGCTCCTTGGGGACAGCCCAAGAGACCCAGTACTTC. Its translation is CASSSLGTAQETQYF.

The gene calls are TRBV5-4 and TRBJ2-7; TRBD2 might be the D (6 bases). The CDR3 extends over 15 amino acids. CDR1 is SGHNT, CDR2 YYREEE, per germline (reference sequence). Trimming pared 1 base from V and 6 bases from J, leaving 17 bases between. CDR3 DNA sequence: TGTGCCAGCAGCTTGCGTGGGGGAGGCCGGTCCGAGCAGTACTTC. It translates to CASSLRGGGRSEQYF.

V usage is TRBV6-5 and J usage is TRBJ2-7; tentatively, D is TRBD2 (6 bases). Germline-derived CDR1 and CDR2 are MNHEY and SVGAGI. Trimming pared 0 bases from V and 3 bases from J, leaving 12 bases between. CDR3 length: 15 amino acids. The CDR3 spells CASSYSGGSLYEQYF. The CDR3 region has the DNA TGTGCCAGCAGTTACTCCGGGGGATCCCTCTACGAGCAGTACTTC.

CDR3 protein: CASSIGRENTGDTQYF. CDR3 sequence (DNA): TGTGCCAGTAGTATTGGGCGGGAGAACACCGGGGATACGCAGTATTTT. The chain has TRBV19 and TRBJ2-3; TRBD2 matches at 7 bases. The CDR3 extends over 16 amino acids. V shed 3 bases and J 6 bases; nucleotides not matched to a gene: 12. CDR1 LNHDA and CDR2 SQIVND come from the germline V gene (reference sequence).

V usage is TRBV5-4 and J usage is TRBJ2-7; the D gene is possibly TRBD1 (6 bases). V was clipped by 0 bases and J by 3 bases, with 13 bases between them. Per germline, CDR1 SGHNT and CDR2 YYREEE (reference sequence). The CDR3 sequence is 15 residues long. The CDR3, as DNA: TGTGCCAGCAGCTTGGAGCTCAGGGGAGTCTACGAGCAGTACTTC. It encodes CASSLELRGVYEQYF. The variable domain in full, completed from reference TRBV5-4 and TRBJ2-7, reads ETGVTQSPTHLIKTRGQQVTLRCSSQSGHNTVSWYQQALGQGPQFIFQYYREEENGRGNFPPRFSGLQFPNYSSELNVNALELDDSALYLCASSLELRGVYEQYFGPGTRLTVT.

The genes are TRBV7-2 and TRBJ1-1; a possible D gene is TRBD1 (5 bases). From germline, CDR1 is SGHTA and CDR2 FQGNSA. This CDR3 has 14 amino acids. Trimming left V 2 bases short and J 3 bases short, with 10 bases between. CDR3 in DNA: TGTGCCAGCAGCTTACTCAGGGTAGACACTGAAGCTTTCTTT. Its protein product is CASSLLRVDTEAFF.

The gene calls are TRBV13 and TRBJ1-4; 7 bases match TRBD1. Germline CDR1 and CDR2: PRHDT and FYEKMQ (reference sequence). V gave up 5 bases and J gave up 6 bases; unmatched junction bases: 15. The CDR3 extends over 17 amino acids. CDR3 sequence: CASSGRDSSPLDEKLFF. The CDR3 DNA sequence: TGTGCCAGCAGCGGCCGGGACAGTAGCCCGTTGGATGAAAAACTGTTTTTT.

The rearrangement uses TRBV28 and TRBJ2-7; the match to TRBD2 covers 7 bases. V lost 5 bases and J lost 12; bases outside the gene matches: 7. CDR1 is MDHEN and CDR2 is SYDVKM in the germline V gene. CDR3 length: 11 residues. The CDR3 sequence is CASSHGGDRYF. CDR3 nucleotide sequence: TGTGCCAGCAGTCATGGGGGGGATCGGTACTTC. The variable domain in full, with the rest retrieved from reference TRBV28 and TRBJ2-7, is DVKVTQSSRYLVKRTGEKVFLECVQDMDHENMFWYRQDPGLGLRLIYFSYDVKMKEKGDIPEGYSVSREKKERFSLILESASTNQTSMYLCASSHGGDRYFGPGTRLTVT.

The chain recombines TRBV4-3 with TRBJ1-5; weak D call: TRBD1 (5 bases). The germline gives CDR1 LGHNA, CDR2 YSLEER. The CDR3 contains 14 residues. The ends were cut back, 0 bases at V and 9 bases at J, with 12 bases in the middle. The CDR3 sequence is CASSQEGGMSPQHF. DNA for the CDR3: TGCGCCAGCAGCCAAGAGGGGGGTATGTCGCCCCAGCATTTT.

This rearrangement joins TRBV7-9 to TRBJ1-4; D may be TRBD1 (6 bases). The CDR3 sequence is 16 residues long. Trimming cost V 5 bases and J 7 bases, with 20 bases left between them. CDR1 and CDR2 (germline): SEHNR, FQNEAQ (reference sequence). This chain's CDR3 is CASSPSTGLLAEKLFF. In DNA form, the CDR3 reads TGTGCCAGCAGCCCATCCACAGGGTTGTTGGCTGAAAAACTGTTTTTT.

The J gene is TRBJ2-5, the V gene TRBV11-2; D might be TRBD1 (7 bases). This CDR3 is built from 17 residues. Germline values: CDR1 SGHAT, CDR2 FQNNGV. V lost 5 bases and J 3 bases, leaving 22 bases between the germline ends. CDR3 DNA sequence: TGTGCCAGCAGCCTACAGCCAGGGGGGCTGGGGAAAGAGACCCAGTACTTC. Its protein product is CASSLQPGGLGKETQYF.

The chain employs TRBV14 and TRBJ2-5; D uncertain. Trimming removed 0 bases at V and 5 bases at J, with 13 bases between. Germline-derived CDR1 and CDR2 are SGHDN and FVKESK. This CDR3 spans 15 amino acids. The CDR3 DNA is TGTGCCAGCAGCCAAGATGACGAGGCTCTTGAGACCCAGTACTTC. Translation: CASSQDDEALETQYF.

This clone appeared a single time. The genes are TRBV18 and TRBJ2-7; weak D call: TRBD1 (5 bases). Germline V CDR1 and CDR2: KGHSH, LQKENI. V was shortened by 3 bases and J by 0 bases, with 9 bases between the two germline ends. The CDR3 has 14 amino acids. CDR3 sequence reads: CASSPQGLSYEQYF. Here the CDR3 DNA reads TGTGCCAGCTCACCCCAGGGTCTCTCCTACGAGCAGTACTTC.

The CDR3 spells CASSQQGPSTDTQYF. The DNA of the CDR3 is TGTGCCAGCAGCCAACAGGGGCCTAGCACAGATACGCAGTATTTT. The chain joins TRBV4-2 to TRBJ2-3; D is perhaps TRBD1 (6 bases). The ends were cut back, 2 bases at V and 0 bases at J, with 9 bases in the middle. Germline CDR1 is LGHNA and CDR2 is YNFKEQ. This CDR3 region has 15 residues.

The sample holds one count of this clone. J is TRBJ2-1 and V is TRBV7-8; a possible D gene is TRBD2 (6 bases). The CDR3 is made up of 19 amino acids. The V gene's germline CDR1 is SGHVS and CDR2 FQNEAQ. V was clipped by 7 bases and J by 4 bases, with 29 bases between them. CDR3 coding DNA: TGTGCCAGCATCCCGCTTCACGGGAGCAGTTTCAGGTCATACAATGAGCAGTTCTTC. This gives the protein CASIPLHGSSFRSYNEQFF.

This chain links TRBV5-4 with TRBJ2-7; no reliable D call. Trimming shortened V by 4 bases and J by 3 bases, and 5 bases separated the two germline ends. Germline V gene data show CDR1 as SGHNT and CDR2 as YYREEE (reference sequence). The CDR3 has 11 residues. The CDR3 region is CASSLGYEQYF. DNA of the CDR3: TGTGCCAGCAGCCTCGGCTACGAGCAGTACTTC.

This clone was detected only once. The chain combines TRBV5-1 with TRBJ2-7, with TRBD2 matching 7 bases. This CDR3 comprises 16 residues. Germline V gene data show CDR1 as SGHRS and CDR2 as YFSETQ. V was pared by 0 bases and J by 1 base, with 7 bases of the junction left unmatched. DNA for the CDR3: TGCGCCAGCAGCTTGGATGGGGGGGGGAGGTCCTACGAGCAGTACTTC. Its translation: CASSLDGGGRSYEQYF.

For the CDR3, the DNA is TGTGCCAGTAGTATAGGGATTCCAGGGGGCCAATCCTACGAGCAGTACTTC. Its protein product is CASSIGIPGGQSYEQYF. This sequence joins TRBV19 and TRBJ2-7, with 8 positions matching TRBD1. This CDR3 is 17 amino acids long. Germline CDR1 reads LNHDA; CDR2 reads SQIVND (reference sequence). The junction had 9 bases not matched to a gene; V was cut back by 1 base and J by 1 base.